The 5 T cell receptor beta chains below come from one sample, sequenced in a study of cytomegalovirus exposure and HLA in healthy donors. PCR primers comprised 60 Vbeta and 13 Jbeta primers. Clones were sequenced by immunoSEQ multiplex PCR, and TCRdb holds only the in-frame ones, with some missing. The table shows some 90,000 clones, with 65% to 85% occurring only once. The sample comprised PBMCs. Receptors originate from a woman in her 70s in good health and CMV-seropositive.

The table lists this clone with a few counts. CDR3 sequence reads: CASRGRERSYNEQFF. The CDR3 region has the DNA TGTGCCAGCCGGGGGAGGGAGAGGTCCTACAATGAGCAGTTCTTC. The chain recombines TRBV2 with TRBJ2-1; 7 bases are shared with TRBD2. Per the germline V gene, CDR1 is SNHLY and CDR2 is FYNNEI. The CDR3 extends over 15 amino acids. The V and J ends lost 8 bases and 1 base, in that order; junction bases with no gene match: 8.

To note about this clone: The junction does not match germline at one end; this may be a read error. This chain connects TRBV7-7 to TRBJ2-7; 8 positions agree with TRBD1. Germline V gives CDR1 SSHAT, CDR2 FNYEAQ (reference sequence). The CDR3 consists of 14 residues. CDR3 sequence: CASSPGTGTYEQYF. The DNA for the CDR3 is TGTGCTAGCAGCCCCGGGACAGGTACATACGAGCAGTACTTC. Supplemented by reference TRBV7-7 and TRBJ2-7, the full variable domain reads GAGVSQSPRYKVTKRGQDVTLRCDPISSHATLYWYQQALGQGPEFLTYFNYEAQPDKSGLPSDRFSAERPEGSISTLTIQRTEQRDSAMYRCASSPGTGTYEQYFGPGTRLTVT.

The V gene is TRBV14, the J gene TRBJ2-7, with TRBD2 matching over 11 bases. This CDR3 comprises 17 residues. Germline CDR1 is SGHDN and CDR2 is FVKESK. V lost 0 bases and J lost 3; bases outside the gene matches: 7. The DNA for the CDR3 is TGTGCCAGCAGCCAAGACGTCCTAGCGGGGGGCCGCTACGAGCAGTACTTC. It yields the protein CASSQDVLAGGRYEQYF.

V is TRBV5-1 and J is TRBJ1-1, with 7 positions matching TRBD1. The length of the CDR3 is 14 residues. The V gene's germline CDR1 is SGHRS and CDR2 YFSETQ. V trimming: 4 bases; J trimming: 0 bases; junction bases outside the gene matches: 3. CDR3 in DNA: TGCGCCAGCAGCCCGGACAGGATGAACACTGAAGCTTTCTTT. Residues: CASSPDRMNTEAFF.

This sequence joins TRBV30 and TRBJ2-6, with D possibly TRBD1 on 5 matching bases. Germline CDR1 and CDR2: GTSNPN and SVGIG (reference sequence). The ends were cut back, 0 bases at V and 0 bases at J, with 6 bases in the middle. CDR3 size: 15 residues. The CDR3 loop reads CAWSVGASGANVLTF. CDR3 nucleotide sequence: TGTGCCTGGAGTGTAGGGGCCTCTGGGGCCAACGTCCTGACTTTC.